This T cell receptor (beta chain) was recovered during a study of blood T cell repertoires in COVID-19. Study as a whole: COVID-19 samples, acute and convalescent, were from the United States, Italy and Spain. Sources were T cells, B-cell-depleted T cells, or PBMCs; the material itself was cDNA or gDNA.

Germline V gene sequence: CDR1 SGHRS, CDR2 YFSETQ. CDR3 length equals 14 residues. V lost 4 bases and J 4 bases, leaving 12 bases between the germline ends. In the study's own analysis: Reference gene primer amplification yielded estimated nucleated cell counts. Assay used: immunoSEQ multiplex PCR; TCRdb lists only in-frame clones, some missing. The DNA was the basis for D and trimming; V, J and clone size are from that table. The sample shows approximately 160,000 clones, approximately 85% of them seen only once. The V and J genes are TRBV5-1 and TRBJ1-3; tentative D call: TRBD1 (6 bases). What was sequenced was peripheral blood. The TCR sequence derives from a man in his sixties who had recovered from COVID-19. The CDR3 here is CASSAGQHGNTIYF. DNA for the CDR3: TGCGCCAGCAGCGCCGGACAGCACGGAAACACCATATATTTT.